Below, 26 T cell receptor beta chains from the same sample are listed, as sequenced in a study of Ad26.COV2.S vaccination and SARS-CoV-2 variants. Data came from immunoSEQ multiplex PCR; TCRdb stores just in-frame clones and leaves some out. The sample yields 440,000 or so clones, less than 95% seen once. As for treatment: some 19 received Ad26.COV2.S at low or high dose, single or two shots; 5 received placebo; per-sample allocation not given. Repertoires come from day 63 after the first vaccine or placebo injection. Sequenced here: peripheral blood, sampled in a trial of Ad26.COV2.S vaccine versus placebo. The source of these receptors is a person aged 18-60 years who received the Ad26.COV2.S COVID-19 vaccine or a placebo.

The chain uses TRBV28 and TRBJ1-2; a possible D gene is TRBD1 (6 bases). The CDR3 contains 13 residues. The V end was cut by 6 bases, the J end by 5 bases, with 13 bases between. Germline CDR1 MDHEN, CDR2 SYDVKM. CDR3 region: CASRLQGKYGYTF. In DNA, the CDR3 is TGTGCCAGCAGGCTCCAGGGGAAGTATGGCTACACCTTC.

Written as DNA, the CDR3 is TGTGCCAGCAGCCCCCGCACAGGGAGGAGCACAGATACGCAGTATTTT. This codes for CASSPRTGRSTDTQYF. The chain links TRBV2 to TRBJ2-3, with D perhaps being TRBD1 or TRBD2 (6 bases each). CDR1 and CDR2 from the germline V gene are SNHLY and FYNNEI. The V gene lost 6 bases and the J gene lost 0 bases, with 16 bases spanning the gap. The CDR3 is 16 amino acids.

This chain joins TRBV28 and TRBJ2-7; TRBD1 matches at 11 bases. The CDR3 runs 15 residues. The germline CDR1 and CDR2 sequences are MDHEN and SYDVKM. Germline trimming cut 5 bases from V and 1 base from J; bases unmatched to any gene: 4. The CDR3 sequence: CASSPGQGASYEQYF. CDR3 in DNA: TGTGCCAGCAGTCCAGGACAGGGGGCGTCCTACGAGCAGTACTTC.

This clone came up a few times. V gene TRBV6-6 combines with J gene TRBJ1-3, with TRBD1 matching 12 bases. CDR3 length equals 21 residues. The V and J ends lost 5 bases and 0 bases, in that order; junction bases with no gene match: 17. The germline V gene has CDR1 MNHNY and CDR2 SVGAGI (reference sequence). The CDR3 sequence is CASSRRAPGTGGTYSGNTIYF. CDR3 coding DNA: TGTGCCAGCAGTCGCAGGGCCCCCGGGACAGGGGGCACTTACTCTGGAAACACCATATATTTT.

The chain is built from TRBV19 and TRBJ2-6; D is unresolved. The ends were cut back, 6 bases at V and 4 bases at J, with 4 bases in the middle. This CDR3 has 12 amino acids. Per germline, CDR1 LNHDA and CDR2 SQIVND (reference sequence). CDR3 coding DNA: TGTGCCAGTAGGCTAGGGGCCAACGTCCTGACTTTC. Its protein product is CASRLGANVLTF.

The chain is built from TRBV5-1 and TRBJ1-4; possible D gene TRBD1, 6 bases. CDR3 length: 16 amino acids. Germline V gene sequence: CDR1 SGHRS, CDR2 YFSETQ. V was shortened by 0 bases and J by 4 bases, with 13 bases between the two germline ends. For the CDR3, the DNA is TGCGCCAGCAGCTTGGCTTCAGGGGAAGGTAATGAAAAACTGTTTTTT. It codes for CASSLASGEGNEKLFF.

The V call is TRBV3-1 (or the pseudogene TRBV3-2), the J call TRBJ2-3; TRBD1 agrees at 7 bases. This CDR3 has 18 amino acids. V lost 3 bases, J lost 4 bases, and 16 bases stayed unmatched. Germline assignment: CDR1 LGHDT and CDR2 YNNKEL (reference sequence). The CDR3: CASSHPGLGRTGADTQYF. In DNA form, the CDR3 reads TGTGCCAGCAGCCATCCGGGCCTAGGCAGGACAGGCGCAGATACGCAGTATTTT.

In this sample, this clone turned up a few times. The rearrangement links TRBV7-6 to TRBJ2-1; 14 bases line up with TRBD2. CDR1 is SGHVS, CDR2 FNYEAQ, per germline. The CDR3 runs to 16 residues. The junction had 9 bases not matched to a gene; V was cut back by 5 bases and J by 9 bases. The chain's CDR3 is CASSARGTSGSSEQFF. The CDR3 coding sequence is TGTGCCAGCAGCGCAAGGGGGACTAGCGGGAGCAGTGAGCAGTTCTTC.

CDR3 sequence: CAWGTQRYADTQYF. In nucleotides, the CDR3 is TGTGCCTGGGGAACACAACGGTACGCAGATACGCAGTATTTT. This chain joins TRBV30 and TRBJ2-3; D gene unclear. The V and J ends lost 5 bases and 4 bases respectively, with 16 bases between them. Germline lookup yields CDR1 GTSNPN and CDR2 SVGIG (reference sequence). The CDR3 spans 14 residues.

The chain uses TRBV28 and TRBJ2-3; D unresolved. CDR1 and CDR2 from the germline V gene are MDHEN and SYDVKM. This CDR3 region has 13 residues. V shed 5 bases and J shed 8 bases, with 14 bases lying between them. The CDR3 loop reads CASSPERKGTQYF. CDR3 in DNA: TGTGCCAGCAGTCCCGAGCGAAAGGGTACGCAGTATTTT.

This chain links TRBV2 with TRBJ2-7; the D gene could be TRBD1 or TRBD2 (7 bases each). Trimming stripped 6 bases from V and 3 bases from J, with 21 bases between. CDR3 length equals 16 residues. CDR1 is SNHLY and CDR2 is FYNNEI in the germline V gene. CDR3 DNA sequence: TGTGCCAGCAGCTCCTTTGGGGGAGGGGGCAGCTACGAGCAGTACTTC. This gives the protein CASSSFGGGGSYEQYF.

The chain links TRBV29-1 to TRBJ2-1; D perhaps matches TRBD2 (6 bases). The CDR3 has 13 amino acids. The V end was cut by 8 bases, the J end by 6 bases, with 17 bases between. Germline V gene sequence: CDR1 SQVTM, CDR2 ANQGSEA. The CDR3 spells CSFSGTGLNEQFF. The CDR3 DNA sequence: TGCAGCTTTTCCGGGACTGGACTCAATGAGCAGTTCTTC.

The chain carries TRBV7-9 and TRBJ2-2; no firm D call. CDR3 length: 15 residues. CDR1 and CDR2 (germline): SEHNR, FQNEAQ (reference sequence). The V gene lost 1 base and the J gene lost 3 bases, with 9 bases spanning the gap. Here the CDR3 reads CASSLVGRYTGELFF. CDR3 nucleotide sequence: TGTGCCAGCAGCTTAGTAGGAAGGTACACCGGGGAGCTGTTTTTT.

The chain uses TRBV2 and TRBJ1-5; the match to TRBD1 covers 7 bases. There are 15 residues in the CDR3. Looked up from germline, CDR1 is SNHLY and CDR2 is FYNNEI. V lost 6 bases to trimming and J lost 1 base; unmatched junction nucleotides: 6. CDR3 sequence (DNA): TGTGCCAGCAGACCCGGGACAGTAAGCAATCAGCCCCAGCATTTT. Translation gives CASRPGTVSNQPQHF.

In DNA form, the CDR3 reads TGTGCCAGCGGGGAGACGGGAGCTAGCACAGATACGCAGTATTTT. Protein sequence: CASGETGASTDTQYF. The genes are TRBV6-5 and TRBJ2-3; D possibly corresponds to TRBD2 (6 bases). There are 15 residues in the CDR3. The V and J ends lost 8 bases and 0 bases respectively, with 15 bases between them. CDR1 MNHEY and CDR2 SVGAGI come from the germline V gene.

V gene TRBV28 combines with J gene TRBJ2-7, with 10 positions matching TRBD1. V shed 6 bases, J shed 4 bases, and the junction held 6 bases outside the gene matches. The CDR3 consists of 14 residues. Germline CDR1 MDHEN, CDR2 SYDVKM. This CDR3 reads CASRDGTGVYEQYF. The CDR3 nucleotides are TGTGCCAGCAGAGATGGGACAGGGGTTTACGAGCAGTACTTC.

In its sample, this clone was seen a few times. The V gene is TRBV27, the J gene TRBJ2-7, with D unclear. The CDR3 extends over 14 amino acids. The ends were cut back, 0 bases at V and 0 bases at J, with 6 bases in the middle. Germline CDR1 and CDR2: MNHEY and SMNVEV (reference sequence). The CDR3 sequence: CASSLSPLSYEQYF. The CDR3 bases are TGTGCCAGCAGTTTATCGCCCCTCTCCTACGAGCAGTACTTC.

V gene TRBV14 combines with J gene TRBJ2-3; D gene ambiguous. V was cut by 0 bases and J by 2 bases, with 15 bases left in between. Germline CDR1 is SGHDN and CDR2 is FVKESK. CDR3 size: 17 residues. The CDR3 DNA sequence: TGTGCCAGCAGCCAAGATCCCACCAGCGCTGACACAGATACGCAGTATTTT. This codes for CASSQDPTSADTDTQYF.

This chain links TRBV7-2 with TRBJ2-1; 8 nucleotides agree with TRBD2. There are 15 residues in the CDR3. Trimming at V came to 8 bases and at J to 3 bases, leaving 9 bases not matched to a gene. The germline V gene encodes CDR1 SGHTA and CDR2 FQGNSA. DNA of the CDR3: TGTGCCAGCGACCCAGGGCTAGCGGGCTACAATGAGCAGTTCTTC. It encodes CASDPGLAGYNEQFF.

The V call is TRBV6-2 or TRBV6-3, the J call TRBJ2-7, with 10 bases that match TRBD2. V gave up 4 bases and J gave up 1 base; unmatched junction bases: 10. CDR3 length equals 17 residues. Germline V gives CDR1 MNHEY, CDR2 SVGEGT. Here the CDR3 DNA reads TGTGCCAGCAGTTTTCAAGCGGGAGGGCCGGGTTCCTACGAGCAGTACTTC. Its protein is CASSFQAGGPGSYEQYF.

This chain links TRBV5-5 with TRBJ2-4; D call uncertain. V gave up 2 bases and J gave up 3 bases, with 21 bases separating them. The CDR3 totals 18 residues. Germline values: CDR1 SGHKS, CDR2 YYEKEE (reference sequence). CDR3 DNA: TGTGCCAGCAGCTTAGTTTTTACGGGCCGGTTGGGCAAAAACATTCAGTACTTC. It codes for CASSLVFTGRLGKNIQYF.

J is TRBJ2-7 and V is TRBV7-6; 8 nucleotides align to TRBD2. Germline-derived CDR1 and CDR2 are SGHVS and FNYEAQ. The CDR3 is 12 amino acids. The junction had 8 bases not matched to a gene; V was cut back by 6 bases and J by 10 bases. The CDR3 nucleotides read TGTGCCAGCAGACCCCTAGCGGGCGAACAGTACTTC. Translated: CASRPLAGEQYF.

CDR3 amino acids: CASQLGHMNTEAFF. The CDR3 nucleotides read TGTGCCAGTCAGTTGGGACACATGAACACTGAAGCTTTCTTT. V gene TRBV6-5 combines with J gene TRBJ1-1; D perhaps matches TRBD1 (6 bases). The CDR3 totals 14 residues. In germline, CDR1 is MNHEY, CDR2 SVGAGI. The V end lost 9 bases, the J end lost 0 bases, and 14 bases lay between the germline ends.

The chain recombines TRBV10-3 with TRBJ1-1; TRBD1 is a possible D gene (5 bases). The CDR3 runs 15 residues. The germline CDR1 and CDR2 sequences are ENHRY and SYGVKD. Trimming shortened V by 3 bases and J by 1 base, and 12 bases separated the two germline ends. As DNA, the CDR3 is TGTGCCATCAGTGATAGGGGACTTGGGAACACTGAAGCTTTCTTT. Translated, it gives CAISDRGLGNTEAFF.

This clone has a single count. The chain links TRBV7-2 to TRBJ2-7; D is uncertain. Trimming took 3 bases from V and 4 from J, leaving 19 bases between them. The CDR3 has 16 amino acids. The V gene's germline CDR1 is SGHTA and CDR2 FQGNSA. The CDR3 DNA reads TGTGCCAGCAGCTTGGTCCGGAACACATGGTTTTACGAGCAGTACTTC. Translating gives CASSLVRNTWFYEQYF.

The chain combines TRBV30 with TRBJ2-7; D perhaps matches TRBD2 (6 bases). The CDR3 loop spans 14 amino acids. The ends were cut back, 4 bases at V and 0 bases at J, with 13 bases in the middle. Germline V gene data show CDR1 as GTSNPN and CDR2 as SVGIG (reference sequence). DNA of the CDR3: TGTGCCTGGAATCCGGGACTCAGCTCCTACGAGCAGTACTTC. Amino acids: CAWNPGLSSYEQYF.